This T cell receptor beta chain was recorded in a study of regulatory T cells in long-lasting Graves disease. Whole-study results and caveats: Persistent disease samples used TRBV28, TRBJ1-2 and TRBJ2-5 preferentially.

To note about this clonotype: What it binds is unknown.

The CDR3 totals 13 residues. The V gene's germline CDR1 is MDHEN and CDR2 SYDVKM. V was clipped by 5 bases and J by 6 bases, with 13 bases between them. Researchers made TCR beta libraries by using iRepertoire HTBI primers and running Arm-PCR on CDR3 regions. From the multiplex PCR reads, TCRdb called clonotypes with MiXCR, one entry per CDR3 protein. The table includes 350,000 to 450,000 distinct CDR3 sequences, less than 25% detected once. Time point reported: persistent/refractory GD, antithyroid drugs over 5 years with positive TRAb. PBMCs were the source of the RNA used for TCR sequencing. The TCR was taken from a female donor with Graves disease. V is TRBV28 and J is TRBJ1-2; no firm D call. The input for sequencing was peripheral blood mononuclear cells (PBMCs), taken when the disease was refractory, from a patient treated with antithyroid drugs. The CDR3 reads CASSLRHPHGYTF. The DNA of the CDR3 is TGTGCCAGCAGTCTCAGACACCCGCATGGCTACACCTTC.